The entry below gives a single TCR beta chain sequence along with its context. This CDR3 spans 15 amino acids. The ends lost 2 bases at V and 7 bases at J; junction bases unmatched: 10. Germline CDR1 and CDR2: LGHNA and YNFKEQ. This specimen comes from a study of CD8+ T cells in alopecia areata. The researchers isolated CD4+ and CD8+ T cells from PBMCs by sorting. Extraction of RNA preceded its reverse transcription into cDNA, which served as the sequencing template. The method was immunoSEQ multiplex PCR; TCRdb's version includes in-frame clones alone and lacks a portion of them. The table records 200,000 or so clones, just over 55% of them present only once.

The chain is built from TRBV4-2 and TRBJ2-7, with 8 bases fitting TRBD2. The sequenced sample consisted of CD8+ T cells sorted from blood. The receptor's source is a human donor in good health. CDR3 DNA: TGTGCCAGCAGCCAACGAGCGGGGGTACGAAGTGAGCAGTACTTC. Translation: CASSQRAGVRSEQYF.